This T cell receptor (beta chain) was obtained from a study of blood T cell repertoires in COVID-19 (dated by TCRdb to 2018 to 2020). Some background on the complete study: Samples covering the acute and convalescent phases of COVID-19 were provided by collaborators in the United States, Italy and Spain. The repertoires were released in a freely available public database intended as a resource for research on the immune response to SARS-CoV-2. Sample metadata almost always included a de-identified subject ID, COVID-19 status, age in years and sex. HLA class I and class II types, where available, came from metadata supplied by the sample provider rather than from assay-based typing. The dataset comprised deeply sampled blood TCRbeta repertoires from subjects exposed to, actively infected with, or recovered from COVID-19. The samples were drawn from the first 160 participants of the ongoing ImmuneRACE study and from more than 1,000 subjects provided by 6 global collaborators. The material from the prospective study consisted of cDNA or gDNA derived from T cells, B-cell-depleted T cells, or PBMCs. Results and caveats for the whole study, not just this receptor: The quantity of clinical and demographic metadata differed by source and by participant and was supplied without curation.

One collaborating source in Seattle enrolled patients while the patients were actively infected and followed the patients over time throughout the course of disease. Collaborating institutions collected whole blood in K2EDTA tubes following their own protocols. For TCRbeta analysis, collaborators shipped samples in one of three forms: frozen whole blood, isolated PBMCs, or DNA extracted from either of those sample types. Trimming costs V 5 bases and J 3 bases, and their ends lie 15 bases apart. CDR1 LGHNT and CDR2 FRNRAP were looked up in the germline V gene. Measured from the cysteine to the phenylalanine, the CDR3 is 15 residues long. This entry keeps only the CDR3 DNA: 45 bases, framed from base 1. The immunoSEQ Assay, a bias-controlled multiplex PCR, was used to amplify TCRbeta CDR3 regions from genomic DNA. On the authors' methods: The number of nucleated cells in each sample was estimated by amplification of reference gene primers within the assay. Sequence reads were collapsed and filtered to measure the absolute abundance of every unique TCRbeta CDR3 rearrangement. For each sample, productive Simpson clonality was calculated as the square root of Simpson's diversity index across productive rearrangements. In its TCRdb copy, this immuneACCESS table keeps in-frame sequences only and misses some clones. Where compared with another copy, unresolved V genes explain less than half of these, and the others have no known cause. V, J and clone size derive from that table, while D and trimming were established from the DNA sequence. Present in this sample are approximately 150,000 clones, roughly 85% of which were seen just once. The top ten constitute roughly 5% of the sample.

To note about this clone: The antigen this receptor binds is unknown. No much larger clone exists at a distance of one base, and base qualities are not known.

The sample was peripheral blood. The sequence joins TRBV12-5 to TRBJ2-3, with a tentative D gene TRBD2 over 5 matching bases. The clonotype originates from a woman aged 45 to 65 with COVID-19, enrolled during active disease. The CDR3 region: CASGLARTATDTQYF. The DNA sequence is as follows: TGTGCTAGTGGTCTAGCTCGGACGGCGACAGATACGCAGTATTTT.